One and the same sample provided the 17 T cell receptor beta chains below, sequenced in a study of blood T cell repertoires in COVID-19. Method: immunoSEQ multiplex PCR; TCRdb's copy keeps in-frame clones and lacks some. The sample lists roughly 99,000 clones; around 85% were seen once. Material: peripheral blood. The receptors shown here come from a woman older than 75 with acute or convalescent COVID-19.

The chain recombines TRBV19 with TRBJ1-1; maybe TRBD1 (6 bases). Trimming shortened V by 4 bases and J by 2 bases, and 8 bases separated the two germline ends. Germline lookup yields CDR1 LNHDA and CDR2 SQIVND (reference sequence). CDR3 size: 13 residues. The CDR3 region is CASSRTVNTEAFF. CDR3 nucleotides: TGTGCCAGTAGTAGGACAGTAAACACTGAAGCTTTCTTT.

This chain links TRBV6-2 or TRBV6-3 with TRBJ2-7, with a possible D match to TRBD1 (6 bases). The CDR3 contains 17 residues. Germline CDR1 and CDR2: MNHEY and SVGEGT. V was trimmed by 5 bases and J by 0 bases, leaving 20 bases between them. This CDR3 reads CASSHPAQGTSSYEQYV. The CDR3 bases are TGTGCCAGCAGTCATCCCGCGCAGGGGACAAGCTCCTACGAGCAGTACGTC.

The chain uses TRBV6-2 or TRBV6-3 and TRBJ2-3; D is ambiguous. V gave up 5 bases and J gave up 2 bases, with 11 bases separating them. The CDR3 consists of 14 residues. The germline V gene has CDR1 MNHEY and CDR2 SVGEGT. The CDR3 sequence is CASSVFVPTDTQYF. The CDR3 DNA sequence: TGTGCCAGCAGTGTCTTTGTCCCCACAGATACGCAGTATTTT.

The chain combines TRBV7-3 with TRBJ2-3; D is unclear. Deletions cut 5 bases from V and 1 base from J, with 7 bases between. Germline V gives CDR1 SGHTA, CDR2 FQGTGA. The CDR3 has 13 amino acids. CDR3 in DNA: TGTGCCAGCAGCCTCTCCCGCACAGATACGCAGTATTTT. Amino acid sequence: CASSLSRTDTQYF.

As regards this clone: Other DNA variants within this sample encode the same CDR3. The V call is TRBV2, the J call TRBJ1-5; a weak D match, TRBD1 (6 bases). This CDR3 comprises 13 residues. Trimming pared 4 bases from V and 7 bases from J, leaving 11 bases between. Germline CDR1 reads SNHLY; CDR2 reads FYNNEI. This CDR3 is CASSVGQLQPQHF. The CDR3 DNA reads TGTGCCAGCAGTGTAGGACAGTTGCAGCCCCAGCATTTT.

This clone has only one observation. The V call is TRBV19, the J call TRBJ2-5; TRBD2 might be the D (7 bases). The CDR3 runs to 17 residues. The germline V and J ends were trimmed by 3 bases and 5 bases, with 22 bases remaining between them. Germline V gene lookup returns CDR1 LNHDA and CDR2 SQIVND (reference sequence). The CDR3 protein is CASSIGIRGAEEETQYF. For the CDR3, the DNA is TGTGCCAGTAGTATTGGAATTCGGGGGGCGGAGGAGGAGACCCAGTACTTC. The full variable domain, its missing parts supplied by reference TRBV19 and TRBJ2-5, is DGGITQSPKYLFRKEGQNVTLSCEQNLNHDAMYWYRQDPGQGLRLIYYSQIVNDFQKGDIAEGYSVSREKKESFPLTVTSAQKNPTAFYLCASSIGIRGAEEETQYFGPGTRLLVL.

This chain links TRBV7-2 with TRBJ2-7, with 12 bases that match TRBD1. Germline CDR1 SGHTA, CDR2 FQGNSA. V dropped 5 bases and J dropped 7; count of bases not matched to a gene: 12. The length of the CDR3 is 16 residues. CDR3: CASSPVAGQGAFEQYF. The CDR3 region has the DNA TGTGCCAGCAGCCCAGTCGCGGGACAGGGGGCATTTGAGCAGTACTTC.

Only a few counts were recorded for this clone. The CDR3: CSVEEGNLNTEAFF. The CDR3 region has the DNA TGCAGCGTTGAAGAGGGCAATTTGAACACTGAAGCTTTCTTT. The chain uses TRBV29-1 and TRBJ1-1, with D uncertain. Germline V gene lookup returns CDR1 SQVTM and CDR2 ANQGSEA. The CDR3 covers 14 residues. With 0 bases removed from V and 0 bases from J, the gap between germline ends came to 8 bases.

The gene calls are TRBV5-1 and TRBJ2-3, with 14 nucleotides matching TRBD2. The CDR3 extends over 17 amino acids. The V segment lost 0 bases and the J segment 2 bases; nucleotides outside the gene matches: 2. Germline CDR1 SGHRS, CDR2 YFSETQ. This CDR3 is CASSLGLAGGITDTQYF. The CDR3 DNA sequence: TGCGCCAGCAGCTTGGGACTAGCGGGGGGGATCACAGATACGCAGTATTTT.

The chain combines TRBV4-2 with TRBJ2-3; 11 bases agree with TRBD2. This CDR3 region has 17 residues. Losses at the gene ends were 0 bases for V and 7 bases for J; bases not matched to a gene: 9. The germline V gene has CDR1 LGHNA and CDR2 YNFKEQ. The CDR3 here is CASSQDLGSGGANTQYF. The CDR3 DNA is TGTGCCAGCAGCCAAGATCTTGGTAGCGGGGGGGCGAATACGCAGTATTTT.

The genes are TRBV6-4 and TRBJ2-1; 9 bases match TRBD2. CDR1 and CDR2 from the germline V gene are MRHNA and SNTAGT. CDR3 length equals 14 residues. V was clipped by 5 bases and J by 4 bases; unmatched bases: 3. The CDR3 loop is CASSLRGGYNEQFF. In DNA form, the CDR3 reads TGTGCCAGCAGTTTGCGGGGGGGGTACAATGAGCAGTTCTTC.

This chain joins TRBV27 and TRBJ1-5, with D perhaps TRBD1 (5 bases). The germline V and J ends were trimmed by 6 bases and 3 bases, with 12 bases remaining between them. Germline CDR1 and CDR2: MNHEY and SMNVEV (reference sequence). The CDR3 loop spans 14 amino acids. CDR3 DNA: TGTGCCAGCAGGGGCACAGGCCCCAATCAGCCCCAGCATTTT. It specifies CASRGTGPNQPQHF.

The chain carries TRBV5-4 and TRBJ2-3, with 14 bases identical to TRBD2. CDR1 and CDR2 from the germline V gene are SGHNT and YYREEE (reference sequence). The CDR3 spans 17 residues. V was clipped by 4 bases and J by 5 bases; unmatched bases: 9. The CDR3 region has the DNA TGTGCCAGCAGCACTGGGACTAGCGGGGGAGGCGGAGATACGCAGTATTTT. It is translated as CASSTGTSGGGGDTQYF.

This chain joins TRBV6-5 and TRBJ1-6; 8 bases line up with TRBD1. This CDR3 comprises 14 residues. Germline values: CDR1 MNHEY, CDR2 SVGAGI. Unmatched junction bases numbered 5, after V lost 7 bases and J lost 6 bases. The CDR3 sequence: CASTKGQVNSPLHF. CDR3 nucleotide sequence: TGTGCCAGCACTAAGGGACAGGTTAATTCACCCCTCCACTTT.

V usage is TRBV30 and J usage is TRBJ1-2, with a tentative D call TRBD1 (6 bases). V was clipped by 0 bases and J by 3 bases, with 8 bases between them. From germline, CDR1 is GTSNPN and CDR2 SVGIG (reference sequence). This CDR3 spans 13 amino acids. DNA for the CDR3: TGTGCCTGGAGTGTGGACAGCTACTATGGCTACACCTTC. Translating it yields CAWSVDSYYGYTF.

This chain uses TRBV9 with TRBJ2-2, with TRBD1 identical over 7 bases. Germline values: CDR1 SGDLS, CDR2 YYNGEE. The CDR3 contains 14 residues. V shed 1 base and J 7 bases; nucleotides not matched to a gene: 4. The CDR3 DNA sequence: TGTGCCAGCAGCGTAAGGGGGCATGGCGGGGAGCTGTTTTTT. It is translated as CASSVRGHGGELFF.

This clone came up a few times. This chain links TRBV5-4 with TRBJ1-1; D not resolved. Trimming stripped 2 bases from V and 5 bases from J, with 7 bases between. The CDR3 contains 12 residues. Looked up from germline, CDR1 is SGHNT and CDR2 is YYREEE (reference sequence). CDR3 residues: CASSFPGTEAFF. As DNA, the CDR3 is TGTGCCAGCAGCTTTCCGGGTACTGAAGCTTTCTTT.